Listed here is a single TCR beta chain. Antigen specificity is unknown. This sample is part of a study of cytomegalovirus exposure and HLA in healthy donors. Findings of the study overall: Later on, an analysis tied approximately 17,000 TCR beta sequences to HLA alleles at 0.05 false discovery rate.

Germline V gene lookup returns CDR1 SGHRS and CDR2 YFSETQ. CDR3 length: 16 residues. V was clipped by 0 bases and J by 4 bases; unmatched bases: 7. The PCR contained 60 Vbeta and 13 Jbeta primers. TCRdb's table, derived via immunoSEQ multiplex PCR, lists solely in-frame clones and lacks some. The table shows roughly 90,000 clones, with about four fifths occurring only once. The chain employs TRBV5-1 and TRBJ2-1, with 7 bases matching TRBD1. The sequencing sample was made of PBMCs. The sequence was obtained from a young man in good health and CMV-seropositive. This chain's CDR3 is CASSLGFGTVYNEQFF. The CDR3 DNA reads TGCGCCAGCAGCTTGGGGTTCGGGACAGTATACAATGAGCAGTTCTTC.